The 13 T cell receptor beta chains listed next were all sequenced from one sample in a study of cytomegalovirus exposure and HLA in healthy donors. Generated by immunoSEQ multiplex PCR, the TCRdb table keeps only in-frame clones and is missing some. This repertoire shows approximately 150,000 clones, around 81% found once; its top ten account for 2% to 2.5%. The source material was PBMCs. These receptors were collected from a man in his thirties or forties in good health and CMV-seropositive.

The chain links TRBV6-1 to TRBJ1-5, with D possibly matching TRBD1 (5 bases). This CDR3 has 21 residues. V lost 1 base and J 0 bases, leaving 25 bases between the germline ends. In germline, CDR1 is MNHNS, CDR2 SASEGT. The chain's CDR3 is CASSEGTTRQTETYSNQPQHF. CDR3 nucleotide sequence: TGTGCCAGCAGTGAAGGAACCACCAGACAGACAGAGACATATAGCAATCAGCCCCAGCATTTT.

The V call is TRBV7-8, the J call TRBJ1-6; TRBD1 agrees at 10 bases. V shed 8 bases, J shed 7 bases, and the junction held 8 bases outside the gene matches. The germline V gene encodes CDR1 SGHVS and CDR2 FQNEAQ. This CDR3 has 15 residues. The CDR3 DNA reads as TGTGCCAGCGTACCGGGACAGGGGAGGAATTCACCCCTCCACTTT. Protein product: CASVPGQGRNSPLHF.

The chain employs TRBV5-5 and TRBJ2-4, with 7 bases lining up with TRBD1. Unmatched junction bases numbered 7, after V lost 0 bases and J lost 7 bases. The CDR3 is 15 amino acids. CDR1 SGHKS and CDR2 YYEKEE come from the germline V gene (reference sequence). The CDR3, as DNA: TGTGCCAGCAGCTTGGAGGACAGGCTCCGGAACATTCAGTACTTC. It encodes CASSLEDRLRNIQYF. Together with reference TRBV5-5 and TRBJ2-4, the CDR3 gives the full variable domain: DAGVTQSPTHLIKTRGQQVTLRCSPISGHKSVSWYQQVLGQGPQFIFQYYEKEERGRGNFPDRFSARQFPNYSSELNVNALLLGDSALYLCASSLEDRLRNIQYFGAGTRLSVL.

CDR3 nucleotide sequence: TGTGCCTGGCAGCCCCCCGGGGAGACCCAGTACTTC. The encoded protein is CAWQPPGETQYF. The chain has TRBV30 and TRBJ2-5; D unclear. CDR1 is GTSNPN and CDR2 is SVGIG in the germline V gene (reference sequence). The V end lost 5 bases, the J end lost 5 bases, and 12 bases lay between the germline ends. This CDR3 region has 12 residues.

This clone is a singleton in its sample. The chain has TRBV7-9 and TRBJ1-2; maybe TRBD1 (6 bases). Germline V gene data show CDR1 as SEHNR and CDR2 as FQNEAQ (reference sequence). Trimming pared 3 bases from V and 2 bases from J, leaving 7 bases between. This CDR3 has 13 residues. The CDR3 DNA reads TGTGCCAGCAGCTTGGGGGCCAACTATGGCTACACCTTC. It is translated as CASSLGANYGYTF.

The table lists this clone with a count of one. The genes are TRBV6-1 and TRBJ1-3; 8 positions agree with TRBD1. The CDR3 has 14 amino acids. Unmatched junction bases numbered 1, after V lost 3 bases and J lost 3 bases. Looked up from germline, CDR1 is MNHNS and CDR2 is SASEGT. The CDR3 sequence: CASSDRGHGNTIYF. The CDR3 region has the DNA TGTGCCAGCAGTGACAGGGGGCATGGAAACACCATATATTTT.

The V gene is TRBV9, the J gene TRBJ2-3, with TRBD1 matching over 7 bases. Germline-derived CDR1 and CDR2 are SGDLS and YYNGEE. The CDR3 loop spans 15 amino acids. V lost 0 bases to trimming and J lost 4 bases; unmatched junction nucleotides: 5. CDR3 DNA sequence: TGTGCCAGCAGCGTAGAAGGGGGCGAGTCAGATACGCAGTATTTT. It codes for CASSVEGGESDTQYF.

The J gene is TRBJ2-7, the V gene TRBV4-3; TRBD1 matches 8 bases. This CDR3 has 15 amino acids. CDR1 and CDR2 (germline): LGHNA, YSLEER. Losses at the gene ends were 5 bases for V and 2 bases for J; bases not matched to a gene: 8. The CDR3 loop reads CASSKSGQAAYEQYF. The CDR3 DNA follows: TGCGCCAGCAGCAAATCGGGACAGGCGGCCTACGAGCAGTACTTC.

The chain uses TRBV10-2 and TRBJ2-5; 8 positions agree with TRBD2. The V segment lost 4 bases and the J segment 4 bases; nucleotides outside the gene matches: 2. CDR1 and CDR2 from the germline V gene are WSHSY and SAAADI. The CDR3 consists of 13 residues. The CDR3 DNA is TGCGCCAGCAGTGCAAGCGGGGGAGAGACCCAGTACTTC. Its translation: CASSASGGETQYF.

This clone was seen more than once but under ten times. The CDR3 protein is CASSLEAARDNEQFF. CDR3 in DNA: TGCGCCAGCAGCTTGGAGGCGGCCCGTGACAATGAGCAGTTCTTC. The chain is built from TRBV5-1 and TRBJ2-1; D not resolved. The ends were cut back, 0 bases at V and 5 bases at J, with 12 bases in the middle. This CDR3 region has 15 residues. CDR1 SGHRS and CDR2 YFSETQ come from the germline V gene.

This chain uses TRBV10-3 with TRBJ1-5, with D possibly matching TRBD1 (5 bases). There are 16 residues in the CDR3. The ends were cut back, 0 bases at V and 5 bases at J, with 14 bases in the middle. Per germline, CDR1 ENHRY and CDR2 SYGVKD. The CDR3 DNA follows: TGTGCCATCAGTGAGTCCAGGGCAGGCGACGATCAGCCCCAGCATTTT. Protein sequence: CAISESRAGDDQPQHF.

CDR3 region: CASSLETGSSLYEQYF. DNA for the CDR3: TGTGCCAGCAGCTTAGAGACAGGGTCTTCACTCTACGAGCAGTACTTC. The rearrangement links TRBV11-2 to TRBJ2-7; 7 nucleotides match TRBD1. The CDR3 is 16 residues long. The ends lost 0 bases at V and 3 bases at J; junction bases unmatched: 8. The V gene's germline CDR1 is SGHAT and CDR2 FQNNGV.

The genes are TRBV7-8 and TRBJ1-1; the match to TRBD1 covers 9 bases. There are 15 residues in the CDR3. Germline loops: CDR1 SGHVS, CDR2 FQNEAQ. V was pared by 1 base and J by 1 base, with 1 base of the junction left unmatched. The CDR3 DNA is TGTGCCAGCAGCTTAGTGGACAGGGGGAACACTGAAGCTTTCTTT. Translated, it gives CASSLVDRGNTEAFF.